The 16 T cell receptor beta chains presented below share a single source sample, sequenced in a study of cytomegalovirus exposure and HLA in healthy donors. A multiplex PCR was run with 60 Vbeta primers and 13 Jbeta primers. The data were produced by immunoSEQ multiplex PCR, yet TCRdb's version contains in-frame clones alone and is incomplete. The data contain roughly 160,000 clones, approximately 85% of them singletons. The source material was PBMCs. These receptors were taken from a man aged 50 or older in good health and CMV-seropositive.

The chain combines TRBV7-6 with TRBJ2-5; TRBD2 is a possible D gene (5 bases). The CDR3 is made up of 15 amino acids. With 4 bases removed from V and 1 base from J, the gap between germline ends came to 13 bases. Germline lookup yields CDR1 SGHVS and CDR2 FNYEAQ. The CDR3 sequence: CASSSPGGGQETQYF. The CDR3 nucleotides are TGTGCCAGCAGCTCCCCGGGCGGAGGCCAAGAGACCCAGTACTTC. The full variable domain, completed using reference TRBV7-6 and TRBJ2-5, is GAGVSQSPRYKVTKRGQDVALRCDPISGHVSLYWYRQALGQGPEFLTYFNYEAQQDKSGLPNDRFSAERPEGSISTLTIQRTEQRDSAMYRCASSSPGGGQETQYFGPGTRLLVL.

This chain uses TRBV6-5 with TRBJ2-7; 9 bases are a match to TRBD1. In germline, CDR1 is MNHEY, CDR2 SVGAGI. This CDR3 spans 14 amino acids. The V segment lost 6 bases and the J segment 5 bases; nucleotides outside the gene matches: 8. Here the CDR3 reads CASRPGQGIHEQYF. Here the CDR3 DNA reads TGTGCCAGCAGGCCGGGACAGGGTATCCACGAGCAGTACTTC.

J is TRBJ2-3 and V is TRBV19; tentative D call: TRBD2 (7 bases). This CDR3 spans 15 amino acids. CDR1 is LNHDA and CDR2 is SQIVND in the germline V gene (reference sequence). Between the trimmed V and J ends, which lost 5 bases and 4 bases, there was a span of 16 bases. The CDR3 region is CASSYFRGAADTQYF. CDR3 nucleotide sequence: TGTGCCAGTAGTTACTTCCGGGGGGCGGCAGATACGCAGTATTTT.

J is TRBJ2-1 and V is TRBV5-6; the match to TRBD2 covers 10 bases. The J segment lost 6 bases and the V segment lost 0 bases, leaving 6 bases of the junction unmatched. Per germline, CDR1 SGHDT and CDR2 YYEEEE. The CDR3 totals 16 residues. CDR3 sequence (DNA): TGTGCCAGCAGCTTGGGAGCGGGAGGGCCGTTCAATGAGCAGTTCTTC. It yields the protein CASSLGAGGPFNEQFF. Variable domain in full (rest from reference TRBV5-6 and TRBJ2-1): DAGVTQSPTHLIKTRGQQVTLRCSPKSGHDTVSWYQQALGQGPQFIFQYYEEEERQRGNFPDRFSGHQFPNYSSELNVNALLLGDSALYLCASSLGAGGPFNEQFFGPGTRLTVL.

The rearrangement uses TRBV23-1 and TRBJ1-4; 11 nucleotides agree with TRBD1. TRBV23-1 is noted as an ORF with a role that remains uncertain. V dropped 0 bases and J dropped 8; count of bases not matched to a gene: 5. The length of the CDR3 is 16 residues. CDR3 in DNA: TGCGCCAGCAGTCAATCTCCCGGACAGGGGGCAGAAAAACTGTTTTTT. Translation gives CASSQSPGQGAEKLFF.

This clone was seen a single time. V usage is TRBV7-6 and J usage is TRBJ1-1; D is undetermined. Germline-derived CDR1 and CDR2 are SGHVS and FNYEAQ. The V gene lost 2 bases and the J gene lost 5 bases, with 12 bases spanning the gap. The CDR3 consists of 14 residues. Here the CDR3 DNA reads TGTGCCAGCAGCTTATCCGCTGGGCAAACTGAAGCTTTCTTT. The encoded protein is CASSLSAGQTEAFF.

The chain has TRBV27 and TRBJ1-1; 8 nucleotides align to TRBD1. Germline CDR1 reads MNHEY; CDR2 reads SMNVEV (reference sequence). The CDR3 runs 13 residues. Trimming removed 3 bases from V and 6 bases from J; junction bases left unmatched: 3. CDR3 protein: CASSFQGAAEAFF. The DNA for the CDR3 is TGTGCCAGCAGTTTCCAGGGGGCCGCTGAAGCTTTCTTT.

The chain has TRBV5-6 and TRBJ1-2; D not resolved. The germline gives CDR1 SGHDT, CDR2 YYEEEE. The ends were cut back, 0 bases at V and 13 bases at J, with 13 bases in the middle. The CDR3 is made up of 12 amino acids. The CDR3 loop reads CASSLERVRSTF. The CDR3 region has the DNA TGTGCCAGCAGCTTGGAACGGGTCCGAAGCACCTTC.

The chain joins TRBV28 to TRBJ2-4; D is perhaps TRBD1 (6 bases). Germline V CDR1 and CDR2: MDHEN, SYDVKM. V was clipped by 4 bases and J by 4 bases, with 14 bases between them. The CDR3 is 15 amino acids. The CDR3 nucleotides are TGTGCCAGCAGTTCTATCGAAGGGGGAAAAAACATTCAGTACTTC. Its protein is CASSSIEGGKNIQYF.

The chain joins TRBV11-2 to TRBJ2-7; 11 positions agree with TRBD1. The CDR3 is made up of 14 amino acids. Trimming cost V 4 bases and J 3 bases; bases outside gene matches: 2. Germline V CDR1 and CDR2: SGHAT, FQNNGV. The CDR3 loop is CASSWGQGVYEQYF. CDR3 nucleotides: TGTGCCAGCAGCTGGGGACAGGGGGTCTACGAGCAGTACTTC.

The chain links TRBV5-4 to TRBJ2-7; maybe TRBD2 (5 bases). The CDR3 is made up of 14 amino acids. Germline CDR1 SGHNT, CDR2 YYREEE (reference sequence). Trimming stripped 0 bases from V and 7 bases from J, with 14 bases between. This CDR3 is CASSLAVDPGEQYF. CDR3 DNA: TGTGCCAGCAGCTTGGCCGTCGACCCGGGGGAGCAGTACTTC.

This sequence joins TRBV19 and TRBJ2-5; D not certain. This CDR3 comprises 14 residues. The V end was cut by 6 bases, the J end by 4 bases, with 15 bases between. Germline CDR1 is LNHDA and CDR2 is SQIVND (reference sequence). CDR3 loop: CASSSFVAGETQYF. The CDR3 DNA sequence: TGTGCCAGTAGCTCTTTTGTGGCTGGAGAGACCCAGTACTTC.

This chain links TRBV19 with TRBJ1-5, with D unresolved. The CDR3 contains 14 residues. CDR1 and CDR2 (germline): LNHDA, SQIVND (reference sequence). Trimming removed 4 bases from V and 3 bases from J, with 10 bases in between. The CDR3 here is CASSTGMDNQPQHF. As DNA, the CDR3 is TGTGCCAGTAGTACGGGGATGGACAATCAGCCCCAGCATTTT.

The chain combines TRBV9 with TRBJ2-7, with a possible D match to TRBD1 (6 bases). The CDR3 runs 14 residues. CDR1 is SGDLS and CDR2 is YYNGEE in the germline V gene. V lost 3 bases and J 0 bases, leaving 10 bases between the germline ends. CDR3 in amino acids: CASSGQANSYEQYF. CDR3 sequence (DNA): TGTGCCAGCAGCGGACAGGCCAACTCCTACGAGCAGTACTTC. Using reference TRBV9 and TRBJ2-7 for the parts outside the CDR3, the full variable domain is DSGVTQTPKHLITATGQRVTLRCSPRSGDLSVYWYQQSLDQGLQFLIQYYNGEERAKGNILERFSAQQFPDLHSELNLSSLELGDSALYFCASSGQANSYEQYFGPGTRLTVT.

The chain couples TRBV5-5 to TRBJ2-7; 7 bases are shared with TRBD1. Germline V gene sequence: CDR1 SGHKS, CDR2 YYEKEE (reference sequence). The CDR3 loop spans 13 amino acids. The ends lost 4 bases at V and 3 bases at J; junction bases unmatched: 4. This CDR3 is CASSPTGFYEQYF. In DNA form, the CDR3 reads TGTGCCAGCAGCCCGACAGGGTTCTACGAGCAGTACTTC.

The rearrangement uses TRBV28 and TRBJ2-2; D may be TRBD1 (5 bases). CDR1 and CDR2 from the germline V gene are MDHEN and SYDVKM. CDR3 length: 14 residues. Deletions cut 5 bases from V and 6 bases from J, with 13 bases between. The CDR3 loop is CASSPYRGPGELFF. The CDR3 region has the DNA TGTGCCAGCAGTCCCTATAGGGGTCCCGGGGAGCTGTTTTTT.